Listed here are 25 T cell receptor beta chains from one sample, sequenced in a study of response to subunit inactivated influenza vaccine. TCRdb recomputed calls from the RT-PCR reads with MiXCR, one row per CDR3 protein. The table lists approximately 500,000 distinct CDR3 sequences, about 15% of them singletons. This specimen consisted of PBMCs from blood, obtained 11 to 12 days after vaccination. The source is a middle-aged man who received an inactivated influenza vaccine.

The gene calls are TRBV20-1 and TRBJ1-2; D gene ambiguous. Trimming took off 6 bases at V and 8 bases at J, with 19 bases between the two ends. CDR1 is DFQATT and CDR2 is SNEGSKA in the germline V gene (reference sequence). The CDR3 extends over 13 amino acids. Here the CDR3 reads CSARRTVPEGYTF. CDR3 sequence (DNA): TGCAGTGCCCGAAGGACTGTTCCTGAGGGCTACACCTTC.

The J gene is TRBJ1-5, the V gene TRBV19; D gene ambiguous. The CDR3 sequence is 16 residues long. The germline V gene has CDR1 LNHDA and CDR2 SQIVND (reference sequence). Trimming stripped 0 bases from V and 0 bases from J, with 9 bases between. CDR3 nucleotides: TGTGCCAGTAGTATAGATGGGAGAAATAGCAATCAGCCCCAGCATTTT. Protein sequence: CASSIDGRNSNQPQHF.

The J gene is TRBJ2-1, the V gene TRBV7-2; 9 bases map to TRBD2. The CDR3 contains 15 residues. Germline lookup yields CDR1 SGHTA and CDR2 FQGNSA. V lost 6 bases, J lost 3 bases, and 6 bases stayed unmatched. The CDR3 DNA is TGTGCCAGCAGGTCCGGGACTAGCCTCTACAATGAGCAGTTCTTC. This translates into CASRSGTSLYNEQFF.

The J gene is TRBJ2-7, the V gene TRBV5-1; 7 bases match TRBD1. The CDR3 has 16 amino acids. The germline gives CDR1 SGHRS, CDR2 YFSETQ. Trimming cost V 4 bases and J 0 bases; bases outside gene matches: 10. CDR3 residues: CASSNSGTAVSYEQYF. The CDR3 DNA reads TGCGCCAGCAGCAACTCCGGGACAGCAGTCTCCTACGAGCAGTACTTC.

J is TRBJ2-3 and V is TRBV5-1; D is perhaps TRBD1 (6 bases). CDR3 length: 15 residues. V gave up 9 bases and J gave up 3 bases, with 20 bases separating them. From germline, CDR1 is SGHRS and CDR2 YFSETQ. CDR3 nucleotides: TGCGCCACCCGCTCAGGGGCAGGGGTGACAGATACGCAGTATTTT. Translated: CATRSGAGVTDTQYF.

This rearrangement joins TRBV6-2 or TRBV6-3 to TRBJ1-1, with D tentatively TRBD1 (5 bases). V shed 6 bases and J shed 6 bases, with 14 bases lying between them. The CDR3 length is 13 residues. Germline V gene data show CDR1 as MNHEY and CDR2 as SVGEGT. CDR3 nucleotide sequence: TGTGCCAGCAGCCCAAGTGGGGCTTCTGAAGCTTTCTTT. Translation: CASSPSGASEAFF.

In this sample, this clonotype turned up a few times. The chain employs TRBV6-1 and TRBJ1-1, with 7 bases lining up with TRBD1. CDR3 size: 15 residues. From germline, CDR1 is MNHNS and CDR2 SASEGT. Germline trimming cut 6 bases from V and 0 bases from J; bases unmatched to any gene: 7. The CDR3 spells CASRENRGLNTEAFF. The DNA of the CDR3 is TGTGCCAGCAGGGAAAACAGGGGCCTGAACACTGAAGCTTTCTTT.

This clonotype was observed a few times. The chain uses TRBV25-1 and TRBJ2-6; D not resolved. Germline-derived CDR1 and CDR2 are MGHDK and SYGVNS. The CDR3 is made up of 12 amino acids. V dropped 8 bases and J dropped 4 bases, with 6 bases sitting between them. This chain's CDR3 is CASVGGANVLTF. The CDR3 region has the DNA TGTGCCAGCGTAGGAGGGGCCAACGTCCTGACTTTC.

Only a few counts were recorded for this clonotype. The chain carries TRBV7-9 and TRBJ2-7, with TRBD1 as a possible D gene (6 bases). CDR3 size: 14 residues. Deletions cut 7 bases from V and 7 bases from J, with 20 bases between. CDR1 is SEHNR and CDR2 is FQNEAQ in the germline V gene (reference sequence). As DNA, the CDR3 is TGTGCCAGCACGAGGTCAGGGGATCGTAGGGAGCAGTACTTC. Protein sequence: CASTRSGDRREQYF. Together with reference TRBV7-9 and TRBJ2-7, the CDR3 gives the full variable domain: DTGVSQNPRHKITKRGQNVTFRCDPISEHNRLYWYRQTLGQGPEFLTYFQNEAQLEKSRLLSDRFSAERPKGSFSTLEIQRTEQGDSAMYLCASTRSGDRREQYFGPGTRLTVT.

V is TRBV3-1 and J is TRBJ2-5; D possibly corresponds to TRBD1 (6 bases). V was trimmed by 3 bases and J by 1 base, leaving 18 bases between them. The CDR3 spans 17 residues. The V gene's germline CDR1 is LGHDT and CDR2 YNNKEL (reference sequence). The CDR3 region is CASSQNQAQGAQETQYF. The CDR3 bases are TGTGCCAGCAGCCAGAATCAGGCACAGGGCGCCCAAGAGACCCAGTACTTC.

The chain couples TRBV12-3 or TRBV12-4 to TRBJ2-5; TRBD2 aligns across 14 bases. After removal of 6 bases from V and 4 bases from J, the junction contained 13 bases not matched to a gene. The CDR3 runs 18 residues. This CDR3 reads CASSTGLAGVGSGETQYF. CDR3 in DNA: TGTGCCAGCAGCACGGGACTAGCGGGAGTGGGTTCTGGAGAGACCCAGTACTTC.

The V gene is TRBV7-9, the J gene TRBJ1-3; no clear D gene. Trimming cost V 0 bases and J 4 bases, with 10 bases left between them. The germline V gene has CDR1 SEHNR and CDR2 FQNEAQ (reference sequence). CDR3 size: 15 residues. CDR3 region: CASSLARQAGNTIYF. The CDR3, as DNA: TGTGCCAGCAGCTTAGCGCGCCAGGCGGGAAACACCATATATTTT.

This clonotype has just a few counts. This chain joins TRBV10-3 and TRBJ1-1; D may be TRBD1 (5 bases). Germline V gives CDR1 ENHRY, CDR2 SYGVKD. Trimming shortened V by 6 bases and J by 4 bases, and 12 bases separated the two germline ends. CDR3 size: 13 residues. The CDR3 bases are TGTGCCATCAGCCGGGACCTACTCACTGAAGCTTTCTTT. It codes for CAISRDLLTEAFF.

This clonotype was detected only a few times. The rearrangement links TRBV12-2 to TRBJ1-5; TRBD1, the table's D call, was not compared with the DNA. TRBV12-2 has pseudogene status. The CDR3 sequence is 19 residues long. The CDR3 is CASRLNPCSDTDSNQPQHF. CDR3 sequence (DNA): TGTGCAAGTCGCTTGAATCCCTGCTCGGACACAGATAGCAATCAGCCCCAGCATTTT.

This clonotype has only a few counts. This rearrangement joins TRBV5-6 to TRBJ2-5, with D unresolved. V was trimmed by 2 bases and J by 4 bases, leaving 9 bases between them. CDR3 length: 13 amino acids. CDR1 SGHDT and CDR2 YYEEEE come from the germline V gene. The CDR3 DNA reads as TGTGCCAGCAGCTTTAATCTGAGAGAGACCCAGTACTTC. Translated: CASSFNLRETQYF.

This clonotype was seen repeatedly, ten times or more. The chain combines TRBV18 with TRBJ2-7; 9 bases line up with TRBD1. This CDR3 is 15 amino acids long. The V segment lost 0 bases and the J segment 5 bases; nucleotides outside the gene matches: 5. CDR1 and CDR2 from the germline V gene are KGHSH and LQKENI. The DNA for the CDR3 is TGTGCCAGCTCACCACCTATGGGACAGGGAGACGAGCAGTACTTC. Its protein is CASSPPMGQGDEQYF.

The table lists this clonotype with a few counts. The rearrangement joins TRBV6-5 to TRBJ1-6, with D hard to call. V dropped 7 bases and J dropped 0 bases, with 10 bases sitting between them. This CDR3 has 15 amino acids. The germline V gene has CDR1 MNHEY and CDR2 SVGAGI. CDR3 amino acids: CASTLESSYNSPLHF. In DNA, the CDR3 is TGTGCCAGCACTTTAGAGAGCTCCTATAATTCACCCCTCCACTTT.

V gene TRBV6-2 or TRBV6-3 combines with J gene TRBJ2-7, with D tentatively TRBD1 (5 bases). The CDR3 length is 13 residues. Germline CDR1 is MNHEY and CDR2 is SVGEGT. V dropped 6 bases and J dropped 2 bases, with 11 bases sitting between them. The CDR3 nucleotides are TGTGCCAGCAGACCCAGGGTTCCCTACGAGCAGTACTTC. Translation gives CASRPRVPYEQYF.

The V call is TRBV4-2, the J call TRBJ2-7, with D hard to call. Germline values: CDR1 LGHNA, CDR2 YNFKEQ. The V end lost 0 bases, the J end lost 4 bases, and 10 bases lay between the germline ends. This CDR3 is built from 14 residues. This CDR3 is CASSQDPGPYEQYF. The CDR3 coding sequence is TGTGCCAGCAGCCAAGATCCGGGTCCATACGAGCAGTACTTC.

The V and J genes are TRBV15 and TRBJ2-3; TRBD1 aligns across 9 bases. The CDR3 extends over 15 amino acids. The V gene end was trimmed by 5 bases and the J gene end by 2 bases; junction bases not matched to a gene: 5. Germline loops: CDR1 LNHNV, CDR2 YYDKDF (reference sequence). CDR3 protein: CATSGTGRFTDTQYF. CDR3 DNA: TGTGCCACCAGCGGGACAGGGCGTTTCACAGATACGCAGTATTTT.

This clonotype has just a few counts. The V gene is TRBV28, the J gene TRBJ1-5; tentatively, D is TRBD1 (6 bases). Trimming left V 5 bases short and J 5 bases short, with 13 bases between. The CDR3 sequence is 14 residues long. Germline CDR1 and CDR2: MDHEN and SYDVKM. The CDR3 sequence: CASSPGDIHQPQHF. The CDR3 DNA follows: TGTGCCAGCAGTCCAGGGGATATCCATCAGCCCCAGCATTTT.

The V gene is TRBV5-1, the J gene TRBJ2-3; D may be TRBD2 (6 bases). Germline lookup yields CDR1 SGHRS and CDR2 YFSETQ. The CDR3 is made up of 14 amino acids. V was clipped by 6 bases and J by 3 bases, with 14 bases between them. Here the CDR3 reads CASIPGTGTDTQYF. CDR3 DNA sequence: TGCGCCAGCATCCCCGGGACTGGAACAGATACGCAGTATTTT.

The V and J genes are TRBV10-3 and TRBJ1-4; TRBD1 agrees at 8 bases. CDR3 length: 15 amino acids. Trimming removed 6 bases from V and 5 bases from J; junction bases left unmatched: 8. Per germline, CDR1 ENHRY and CDR2 SYGVKD. CDR3 sequence reads: CAISETGQANEKLFF. The CDR3 nucleotides are TGTGCCATCAGCGAAACGGGACAGGCAAATGAAAAACTGTTTTTT.

V is TRBV12-3 or TRBV12-4 and J is TRBJ1-2; D gene ambiguous. This CDR3 is built from 14 residues. V lost 3 bases and J 5 bases, leaving 13 bases between the germline ends. In DNA, the CDR3 is TGTGCCAGCAGTTTTCACTCCGGCACATATGGCTACACCTTC. Protein sequence: CASSFHSGTYGYTF.

The chain links TRBV29-1 to TRBJ2-7, with a tentative D call TRBD2 (6 bases). Deletions cut 5 bases from V and 6 bases from J, with 14 bases between. This CDR3 has 12 residues. Germline CDR1 is SQVTM and CDR2 is ANQGSEA. CDR3 loop: CSVYTGVGEQYF. The CDR3 nucleotides are TGCAGCGTTTACACGGGGGTCGGCGAGCAGTACTTC.